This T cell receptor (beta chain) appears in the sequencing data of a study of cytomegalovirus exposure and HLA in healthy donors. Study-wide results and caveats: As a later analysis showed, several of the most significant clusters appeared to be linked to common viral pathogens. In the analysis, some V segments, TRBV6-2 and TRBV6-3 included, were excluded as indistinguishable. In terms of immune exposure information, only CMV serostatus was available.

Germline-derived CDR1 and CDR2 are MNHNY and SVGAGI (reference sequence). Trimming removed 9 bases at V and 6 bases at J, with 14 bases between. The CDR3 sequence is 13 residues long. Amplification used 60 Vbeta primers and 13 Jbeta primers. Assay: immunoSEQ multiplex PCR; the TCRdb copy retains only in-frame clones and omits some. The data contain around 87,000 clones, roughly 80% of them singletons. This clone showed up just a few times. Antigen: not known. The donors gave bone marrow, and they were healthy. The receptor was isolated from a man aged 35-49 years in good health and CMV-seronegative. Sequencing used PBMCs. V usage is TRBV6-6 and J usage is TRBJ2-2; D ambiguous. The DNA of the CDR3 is TGTGCCAGTCAACTTGGGCAGGCCGGGGAGCTGTTTTTT. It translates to CASQLGQAGELFF.